This T cell receptor (beta chain) stems from a study of T cell responses to AZD1222 COVID-19 vaccine. Whole-study context: Second doses that came at about 4 or about 12 weeks were put together.

Sequenced by immunoSEQ multiplex PCR; TCRdb stores in-frame clones only, minus some. The repertoire holds about 110,000 clones, 80% to 95% seen once, with about 7.8% in the top ten. This clone appeared a few times. Germline-derived CDR1 and CDR2 are LNHDA and SQIVND (reference sequence). The V gene lost 8 bases and the J gene lost 8 bases, with 13 bases spanning the gap. This CDR3 is built from 13 residues. This clonotype was obtained from an adult in good health. The sequences come from peripheral blood, collected on day 0 of AZD1222 vaccination. The gene calls are TRBV19 and TRBJ1-6; D uncertain. The CDR3 protein is CASGLGKDSPLHF. CDR3 nucleotide sequence: TGTGCCAGTGGACTGGGGAAGGATTCACCCCTCCACTTT.